Below, 8 T cell receptor beta chains from the same sample are listed, as sequenced in a study of CD8+CD57+ T cells in acquired aplastic anemia. TCR beta VDJ and CDR3 profiles were obtained from a genomic DNA template. TCRdb re-derived calls from the reads in MiXCR, one entry per CDR3 protein. The profile shows under 350,000 distinct CDR3 sequences, approximately 55% of them singletons. Sequencing was carried out using sorted CD4+, CD8+, or CD8+CD57+ T cells (not recorded which) from PBMCs. These receptors all come from a human donor with severe aplastic anemia or a healthy control (not recorded which).

The V gene is TRBV20-1, the J gene TRBJ2-5; 7 bases agree with TRBD1. CDR3 length: 14 amino acids. The germline CDR1 and CDR2 sequences are DFQATT and SNEGSKA (reference sequence). The V and J ends lost 8 bases and 2 bases, in that order; junction bases with no gene match: 11. As DNA, the CDR3 is TGCAGTACCGAGACAGGGACAAATCAAGAGACCCAGTACTTC. Its protein is CSTETGTNQETQYF.

Many counts were recorded for this clonotype. The chain is built from TRBV14 and TRBJ1-1; D may be TRBD1 (5 bases). V dropped 8 bases and J dropped 1 base, with 11 bases sitting between them. Germline V gene lookup returns CDR1 SGHDN and CDR2 FVKESK. The CDR3 has 13 amino acids. This CDR3 reads CASQEQANTEAFF. As DNA, the CDR3 is TGTGCCAGCCAGGAACAGGCGAACACTGAAGCTTTCTTT.

The sample holds many counts of this clonotype. V is TRBV6-6 and J is TRBJ2-1, with a tentative D call TRBD1 (6 bases). The CDR3 spans 17 residues. CDR1 and CDR2 from the germline V gene are MNHNY and SVGAGI (reference sequence). Trimming left V 0 bases short and J 0 bases short, with 12 bases between. For the CDR3, the DNA is TGTGCCAGCAGTTACTCGGGACACCAGGGCTCCTACAATGAGCAGTTCTTC. Its translation is CASSYSGHQGSYNEQFF.

The chain combines TRBV29-1 with TRBJ1-2; TRBD1 matches at 7 bases. The germline CDR1 and CDR2 sequences are SQVTM and ANQGSEA. Losses at the gene ends were 7 bases for V and 4 bases for J; bases not matched to a gene: 6. The CDR3 contains 12 residues. In DNA, the CDR3 is TGCAGCGCTGGGACAGCTCCCTATGGCTACACCTTC. The encoded protein is CSAGTAPYGYTF.

This chain connects TRBV7-9 to TRBJ1-4; tentatively, D is TRBD1 (5 bases). Germline CDR1 and CDR2: SEHNR and FQNEAQ (reference sequence). There are 16 residues in the CDR3. Trimming pared 5 bases from V and 7 bases from J, leaving 20 bases between. The CDR3 coding sequence is TGTGCCAGCAGCAATAGCCGGCAGGGCTCGGGTGAAAAACTGTTTTTT. Translating gives CASSNSRQGSGEKLFF. Using reference TRBV7-9 and TRBJ1-4 for the parts outside the CDR3, the full variable domain is DTGVSQNPRHKITKRGQNVTFRCDPISEHNRLYWYRQTLGQGPEFLTYFQNEAQLEKSRLLSDRFSAERPKGSFSTLEIQRTEQGDSAMYLCASSNSRQGSGEKLFFGSGTQLSVL.

The chain joins TRBV19 to TRBJ1-1; 8 bases agree with TRBD1. Trimming removed 5 bases from V and 4 bases from J; junction bases left unmatched: 9. The V gene's germline CDR1 is LNHDA and CDR2 SQIVND (reference sequence). CDR3 length equals 15 residues. The CDR3 loop is CASSVSGGSGTEAFF. CDR3 bases: TGTGCCAGTAGTGTTTCAGGGGGCTCGGGCACTGAAGCTTTCTTT. Variable domain in full (rest from reference TRBV19 and TRBJ1-1): DGGITQSPKYLFRKEGQNVTLSCEQNLNHDAMYWYRQDPGQGLRLIYYSQIVNDFQKGDIAEGYSVSREKKESFPLTVTSAQKNPTAFYLCASSVSGGSGTEAFFGQGTRLTVV.

The chain is built from TRBV25-1 and TRBJ2-1; TRBD1 matches 9 bases. The germline V gene encodes CDR1 MGHDK and CDR2 SYGVNS. There are 13 residues in the CDR3. V gave up 6 bases and J gave up 7 bases; unmatched junction bases: 4. In nucleotides, the CDR3 is TGTGCCAGCAGAGGACAGGGGCGAAATGAGCAGTTCTTC. This gives the protein CASRGQGRNEQFF.

The chain uses TRBV5-4 and TRBJ2-7; 7 bases fit TRBD1. The CDR3 spans 14 residues. Germline loops: CDR1 SGHNT, CDR2 YYREEE (reference sequence). J gave up 3 bases and V 3 bases, and 6 bases lay outside the gene matches. The DNA for the CDR3 is TGTGCCAGCAGCTCTGGGACAGAAAACTACGAGCAGTACTTC. It encodes CASSSGTENYEQYF.